The rows below give T cell receptor beta chains drawn from one sample of a study of T cells in Graves' hyperthyroidism and ophthalmopathy. TCRdb used MiXCR to reprocess the multiplex PCR reads, holding one entry per CDR3 protein. The sample includes a few hundred thousand distinct CDR3 sequences, roughly 13% seen only once; the top ten take less than 6.5%. Sequenced input: blood. These receptors came from a young woman with Graves' hyperthyroidism. The CDR3 runs from the conserved cysteine through the conserved F or W. D genes are given only for firm matches.

cdr3_length v_call d_call cdr3_aa
15 TRBV7-2 . CASSLTGTYQETQYF
17 TRBV6-1 TRBD2 CASSDPLAGETYNEQYF
13 TRBV6-1 TRBD1 CAGKGQGYTEAFF
15 TRBV30 TRBD1 CAWSVSTGAGNTMYF
16 TRBV5-4 . CASKQWDGPYQETQYF
14 TRBV3-1 . CASSQDMGNQPQHF
14 TRBV6-1 TRBD1 CASSVQGDTGELFF
17 TRBV25-1 TRBD1 CASSEVGDRSESYEQYF
15 TRBV9 TRBD1 CASSLTGQPLNEQFF
14 TRBV12-5 . CASAEGGSNQPQHF
16 TRBV14 . CASSQVLGGPSYEQYF
15 TRBV30 . CAWSTWTPPNTEAFF
13 TRBV3-1 . CASSPRGPGKRYF
15 TRBV13 TRBD1 CASSPRTGTSYEQYF
14 TRBV6-1 . CATLPRTANYGYTF
12 TRBV10-3 . CAISDREETQYF
13 TRBV6-1 . CASSRPSEETQYF
18 TRBV20-1 TRBD1 CSARVPSGQDNQQETQYF
14 TRBV5-6 . CASSLAGRTGELFF
15 TRBV9 . CASSVVGHQGGTQYF
14 TRBV12-3/TRBV12-4 . CASRSGSMNTEAFF
18 TRBV20-1 . CSATPSMNVEGAGNEQFF